Below are 2 T cell receptor beta chains sequenced from a single sample in a study of PD-1 blockade in classical Hodgkin lymphoma (dated by TCRdb to the early 2020s). What the time point label conveys for this sample: cycle 4 day 1 (C4D1), after 5 to 7 weeks of nivolumab. Every trial patient had relapsed after autologous stem cell transplantation, and cohorts A, B and C differed in prior brentuximab vedotin exposure. The method behind the library was the immunoSEQ multiplex PCR assay. TCRdb re-hosts the immuneACCESS table, in-frame sequences only. Its copies lack some clones; in the studies checked, an unresolved V gene accounts for under half of them, and the cause for the rest is not known. The table for this sample lists 20,000 to 25,000 clones; roughly 80% of them were counted only once. The ten largest make up roughly 7% of the sample. The sequencing used peripheral blood mononuclear cells (PBMCs), collected before the fourth cycle of nivolumab. The receptors stem from a human donor with classical Hodgkin lymphoma.

The chain links TRBV20-1 to TRBJ2-7; D unclear. Per germline, CDR1 DFQATT and CDR2 SNEGSKA (reference sequence). The CDR3 is 10 amino acids. The ends were cut back, 3 bases at V and 5 bases at J, with 5 bases in the middle. The CDR3 nucleotides are TGCAGTGCTAGTCGGCACGAGCAGTACTTC. The encoded protein is CSASRHEQYF.

V and J are TRBV5-1 and TRBJ2-1; D perhaps matches TRBD2 (5 bases). The CDR3 length is 13 residues. Germline CDR1 SGHRS, CDR2 YFSETQ. V lost 7 bases and J 4 bases, leaving 12 bases between the germline ends. The CDR3 loop reads CASAGSQYNEQFF. As DNA, the CDR3 is TGCGCCAGCGCGGGCTCACAATACAATGAGCAGTTCTTC.